This TCR beta chain was sequenced during a study of a mutant IDH1 vaccine in newly diagnosed glioma. Study details: A 62.5% male, approximately 38% female split and a mean age of about 43 years characterized treated patients. Previous care, which was radiotherapy, temozolomide, or both, most often involved both. Study-wide results and caveats: Among patients, around 93% showed immune responses induced by the vaccine.

CDR1 is LNHNV, CDR2 YYDKDF, per germline (reference sequence). Trimming shortened V by 0 bases and J by 2 bases, and 7 bases separated the two germline ends. The CDR3 is made up of 14 amino acids. Method: immunoSEQ multiplex PCR; TCRdb's copy keeps in-frame clones and lacks some. The data contain roughly 70,000 clones, 65% to 90% of them seen just once; the ten biggest clones take up around 3%. Remarks on this clone: Antigen specificity is unknown.

Time point meaning: baseline, week 1 (first vaccination visit). Treatment indicated: pre-vaccination baseline after standard-of-care therapy. Astrocytomas found in donors were new, WHO grade 3 or 4, IDH1-mutant and ATRX-lost. This clonotype originated in a young man with glioma. V and J are TRBV15 and TRBJ1-2; D unresolved. The sample in question was PBMCs, obtained from a glioma patient treated with radiotherapy, temozolomide or both. The CDR3 bases are TGTGCCACCAGCAGAGACCTGGGAAACTATGGCTACACCTTC. Residues: CATSRDLGNYGYTF. The full variable domain, completed using reference TRBV15 and TRBJ1-2, is DAMVIQNPRYQVTQFGKPVTLSCSQTLNHNVMYWYQQKSSQAPKLLFHYYDKDFNNEADTPDNFQSRRPNTSFCFLDIRSPGLGDTAMYLCATSRDLGNYGYTFGSGTRLTVV.